This T cell receptor beta chain is from a study of OX40 agonist ivuxolimab in advanced cancers. Sampled blood was obtained at baseline, cycle 4 day 1, and cycle 7 day 1. The protocol was immunoSEQ multiplex PCR, while the TCRdb copy is restricted to in-frame clones and leaves out a portion. The repertoire has over 40,000 clones, approximately 91% of them found once; the top ten carry about 1.5%. V lost 2 bases and J lost 2, with 6 bases in between. The germline V gene encodes CDR1 MNHNY and CDR2 SVGAGI (reference sequence). The CDR3 has 14 amino acids. General study results and limits: CD4+ T cells averaged fewer expanded clones than CD8+ T cells.

About this clone: Its antigen is not identified.

The TCR originated in an adult with an advanced solid tumor such as melanoma, head and neck, liver or kidney cancer. The genes are TRBV6-6 and TRBJ2-2; D is uncertain. The sample consisted of CD4+ or CD8+ T cells sorted from blood, taken in a trial of the OX40 agonist ivuxolimab. CDR3 DNA: TGTGCCAGCAGTTACGTCAGCAACACCGGGGAGCTGTTTTTT. Amino acids: CASSYVSNTGELFF.